This T cell receptor beta chain stems from a study of blood T cell repertoires in COVID-19. The CDR3 spans 13 residues. Germline assignment: CDR1 LNHDA and CDR2 SQIVND (reference sequence). V shed 11 bases and J shed 3 bases, with 16 bases lying between them. Here immunoSEQ multiplex PCR was the method, and the copy in TCRdb shows in-frame clones only, minus some. The repertoire holds 40,000 to 60,000 clones, with over 75% as singletons. Patients in Seattle were enrolled during active infection, then followed longitudinally. The source is a woman older than 75 with COVID-19, enrolled during active disease. The sample was peripheral blood. The rearrangement uses TRBV19 and TRBJ1-1; D possibly corresponds to TRBD1 (6 bases). CDR3 nucleotide sequence: TGTGCCGGGAGGGGGGGCTCCGACACTGAAGCTTTCTTT. Amino acid sequence: CAGRGGSDTEAFF.